The 8 T cell receptor beta chains in this list originate from one sample, sequenced in a study of metastatic and nonmetastatic thyroid tumors. Thyroid surgery was performed in patients who had received no treatment beforehand. Using MiXCR, TCRdb reanalyzed the PCR reads. The sample carries about 14,000 clones, roughly a quarter recorded once. The specimen was blood. These receptors were collected from a female donor with papillary thyroid cancer or a benign thyroid nodule (not recorded which). Some clones in this sample may be carry-over from other donors' samples.

This clone was seen at least ten times. This CDR3 is CASRLNTGDNEQFF. The DNA for the CDR3 is TGTGCCAGCAGACTAAATACAGGAGACAATGAGCAGTTCTTC. The chain links TRBV12-3 or TRBV12-4 to TRBJ2-1; D may be TRBD1 (5 bases). The CDR3 length is 14 residues. Trimming shortened V by 6 bases and J by 5 bases, and 14 bases separated the two germline ends.

With regard to this clone: A junction boundary mismatches the germline segment, possibly from a read error. V is TRBV25-1 and J is TRBJ2-5; unclear D gene. CDR1 and CDR2 (germline): MGHDK, SYGVNS. The CDR3 is 16 amino acids. The CDR3 DNA follows: TGTGCCAACAGTGAACCCTATACACCAATCGTGGAGACCCAGTACTTC. Encoded protein: CANSEPYTPIVETQYF.

Many counts were recorded for this clone. This sequence may be a read error, since a much larger clone differs from it by one base. Other DNA variants within this sample encode the same CDR3. This rearrangement joins TRBV20-1 to TRBJ2-1; 8 nucleotides agree with TRBD2. The CDR3 is 13 amino acids. Germline CDR1 DFQATT, CDR2 SNEGSKA (reference sequence). The trim removed 0 bases at V and 9 bases at J, leaving 4 bases unmatched. DNA for the CDR3: TGCAGTGCTAGAGATACCCTAGCGGGTGAGCAGTTCTTC. Residues: CSARDTLAGEQFF.

This clone is termed medium-sized. V gene TRBV30 combines with J gene TRBJ1-2, with unresolved D. V dropped 3 bases and J dropped 2 bases, with 7 bases sitting between them. Germline CDR1 is GTSNPN and CDR2 is SVGIG (reference sequence). CDR3 size: 12 residues. CDR3 protein: CAWSQRNYGYTF. The CDR3 DNA reads TGTGCCTGGAGCCAGCGGAACTATGGCTACACCTTC.

By share, this clone counts as medium-sized. V usage is TRBV10-3 and J usage is TRBJ2-2, with TRBD1 identical over 7 bases. Trimming removed 5 bases from V and 5 bases from J; junction bases left unmatched: 5. The germline CDR1 and CDR2 sequences are ENHRY and SYGVKD. The CDR3 contains 14 residues. The CDR3 here is CAISLGGQTGELFF. In DNA form, the CDR3 reads TGTGCCATCAGTCTAGGGGGCCAGACCGGGGAGCTGTTTTTT.

The chain links TRBV6-1 to TRBJ2-7; perhaps TRBD1 as D (6 bases). The CDR3 loop spans 16 amino acids. CDR1 MNHNS and CDR2 SASEGT come from the germline V gene. The V end lost 1 base, the J end lost 4 bases, and 17 bases lay between the germline ends. CDR3 coding DNA: TGTGCCAGCAGTGAAGGGGTCAGGGGCGGTTTATACGAGCAGTACTTC. Its protein is CASSEGVRGGLYEQYF.

In its sample, this clone is medium-sized. The chain uses TRBV7-2 and TRBJ2-7, with D hard to call. This CDR3 has 12 residues. Germline V gene lookup returns CDR1 SGHTA and CDR2 FQGNSA. V was clipped by 3 bases and J by 6 bases, with 9 bases between them. CDR3 in amino acids: CASSLGGVEQYF. CDR3 nucleotides: TGTGCCAGCAGCTTGGGCGGAGTCGAGCAGTACTTC.

The chain is built from TRBV7-2 and TRBJ1-2, with 7 bases identical to TRBD1. The CDR3 length is 15 residues. Losses at the gene ends were 4 bases for V and 1 base for J; bases not matched to a gene: 6. Germline V gene data show CDR1 as SGHTA and CDR2 as FQGNSA. CDR3: CASSYRDRNNYGYTF. As DNA, the CDR3 is TGTGCCAGCAGCTACCGGGACAGAAATAACTATGGCTACACCTTC.